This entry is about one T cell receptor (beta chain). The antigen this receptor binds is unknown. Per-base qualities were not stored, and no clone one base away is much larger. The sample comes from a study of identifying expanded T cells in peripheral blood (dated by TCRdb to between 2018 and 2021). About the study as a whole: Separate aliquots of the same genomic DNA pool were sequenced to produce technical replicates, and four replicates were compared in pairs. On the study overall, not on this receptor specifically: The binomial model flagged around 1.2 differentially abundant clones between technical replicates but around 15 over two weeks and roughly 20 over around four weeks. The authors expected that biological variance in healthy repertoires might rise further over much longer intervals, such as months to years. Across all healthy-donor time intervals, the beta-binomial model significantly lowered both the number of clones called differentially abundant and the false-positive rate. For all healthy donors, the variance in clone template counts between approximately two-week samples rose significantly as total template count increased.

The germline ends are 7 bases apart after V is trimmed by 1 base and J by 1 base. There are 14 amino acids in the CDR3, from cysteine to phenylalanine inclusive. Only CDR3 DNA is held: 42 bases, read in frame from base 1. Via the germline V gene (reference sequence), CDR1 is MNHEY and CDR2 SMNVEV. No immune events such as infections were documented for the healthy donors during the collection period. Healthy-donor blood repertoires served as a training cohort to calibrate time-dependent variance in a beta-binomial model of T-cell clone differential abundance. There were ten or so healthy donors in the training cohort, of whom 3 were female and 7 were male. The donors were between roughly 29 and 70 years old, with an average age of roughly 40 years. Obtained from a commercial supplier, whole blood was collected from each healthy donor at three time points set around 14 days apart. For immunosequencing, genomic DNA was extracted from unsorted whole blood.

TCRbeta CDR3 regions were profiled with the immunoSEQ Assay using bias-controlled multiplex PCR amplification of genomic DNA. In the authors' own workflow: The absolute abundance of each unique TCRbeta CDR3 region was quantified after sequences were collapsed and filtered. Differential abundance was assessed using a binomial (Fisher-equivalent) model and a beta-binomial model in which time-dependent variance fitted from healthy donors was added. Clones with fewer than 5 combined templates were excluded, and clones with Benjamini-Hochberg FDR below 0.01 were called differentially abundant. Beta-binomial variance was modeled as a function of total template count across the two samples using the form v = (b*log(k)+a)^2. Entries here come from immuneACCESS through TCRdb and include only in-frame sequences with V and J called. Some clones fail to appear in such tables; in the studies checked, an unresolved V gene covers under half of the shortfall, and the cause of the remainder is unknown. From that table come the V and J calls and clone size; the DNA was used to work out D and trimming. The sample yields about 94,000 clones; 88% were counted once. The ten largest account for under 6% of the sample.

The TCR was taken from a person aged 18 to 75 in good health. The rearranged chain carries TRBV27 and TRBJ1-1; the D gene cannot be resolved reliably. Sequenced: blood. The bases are TGTGCCAGCAGTTTATTGGGGAAGAACACTGAAGCTTTCTTT. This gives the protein CASSLLGKNTEAFF.